The 20 T cell receptor beta chains presented below share a single source sample, sequenced in a study of blood T cell repertoires in COVID-19. Produced via immunoSEQ multiplex PCR; TCRdb's table is partial and in-frame only. The data show approximately 92,000 clones, about 85% seen once. The sample comprised peripheral blood. The receptor source for this set is a man over 45 with acute or convalescent COVID-19.

J is TRBJ2-3 and V is TRBV5-1; D may be TRBD2 (6 bases). Looked up from germline, CDR1 is SGHRS and CDR2 is YFSETQ. The V gene lost 4 bases and the J gene lost 0 bases, with 12 bases spanning the gap. The CDR3 spans 15 residues. CDR3 coding DNA: TGCGCCAGCAGCGTTAGCGGTACTAGCACAGATACGCAGTATTTT. Residues: CASSVSGTSTDTQYF.

The rearrangement joins TRBV5-1 to TRBJ2-3, with 12 positions matching TRBD2. Trimming removed 3 bases from V and 2 bases from J; junction bases left unmatched: 7. CDR1 and CDR2 from the germline V gene are SGHRS and YFSETQ. The CDR3 loop spans 17 amino acids. CDR3 region: CASSSNPSGGATDTQYF. The DNA for the CDR3 is TGCGCCAGCAGCTCGAACCCTAGCGGGGGGGCCACAGATACGCAGTATTTT.

The chain links TRBV27 to TRBJ1-1; no clear D. The CDR3 has 13 amino acids. The germline V gene has CDR1 MNHEY and CDR2 SMNVEV (reference sequence). V was pared by 2 bases and J by 1 base, with 5 bases between. The CDR3 loop is CASSLRQNTEAFF. In DNA form, the CDR3 reads TGTGCCAGCAGTTTAAGACAGAACACTGAAGCTTTCTTT.

The chain has TRBV12-5 and TRBJ2-1, with D possibly matching TRBD2 (6 bases). Trimming removed 10 bases from V and 0 bases from J, with 13 bases in between. This CDR3 contains 14 residues. CDR1 LGHNT and CDR2 FRNRAP come from the germline V gene. CDR3 DNA: TGTGCTACCTTGGGGGGTAGCTCCTACAATGAGCAGTTCTTC. Translating it yields CATLGGSSYNEQFF.

The chain recombines TRBV18 with TRBJ2-5, with 7 bases identical to TRBD1. Trimming at V came to 0 bases and at J to 5 bases, leaving 9 bases not matched to a gene. Germline CDR1 is KGHSH and CDR2 is LQKENI. The CDR3 has 16 amino acids. The DNA of the CDR3 is TGTGCCAGCTCACCACCGTCGACAGGGATTCGGGAGACCCAGTACTTC. Translated, it gives CASSPPSTGIRETQYF.

The rearrangement links TRBV6-6 to TRBJ1-2; a weak D match, TRBD1 (6 bases). Germline assignment: CDR1 MNHNY and CDR2 SVGAGI (reference sequence). This CDR3 comprises 14 residues. V lost 6 bases and J lost 10, with 21 bases in between. In nucleotides, the CDR3 is TGTGCCAGCAGCCCTGGACAGCTCAACGATGACTACACCTTC. Its protein product is CASSPGQLNDDYTF.

This chain uses TRBV5-4 with TRBJ1-4; 8 bases agree with TRBD1. The CDR3 extends over 15 amino acids. Trimming took 5 bases from V and 4 from J; bases not matched to a gene: 7. Germline CDR1 and CDR2: SGHNT and YYREEE (reference sequence). The CDR3 DNA sequence: TGTGCCAGCAGACCCGGACAGGGAAGTAATGAAAAACTGTTTTTT. This encodes CASRPGQGSNEKLFF.

The genes are TRBV5-1 and TRBJ2-1, with 8 bases matching TRBD2. J gave up 8 bases and V 0 bases, and 10 bases lay outside the gene matches. This CDR3 contains 16 residues. Germline V gene lookup returns CDR1 SGHRS and CDR2 YFSETQ. CDR3 amino acids: CASSLAWLAGSDEQFF. The CDR3 region has the DNA TGCGCCAGCAGCTTGGCTTGGTTAGCGGGGTCTGATGAGCAGTTCTTC.

J is TRBJ2-2 and V is TRBV12-3 or TRBV12-4; D not resolved. CDR3 length: 13 amino acids. The germline V and J ends were trimmed by 1 base and 6 bases, with 6 bases remaining between them. The CDR3 reads CASSLGHAGELFF. The CDR3 region has the DNA TGTGCCAGCAGTTTAGGGCACGCCGGGGAGCTGTTTTTT.

J is TRBJ1-4 and V is TRBV9, with D maybe TRBD1 (6 bases). Germline V gene lookup returns CDR1 SGDLS and CDR2 YYNGEE. CDR3 length: 16 residues. V lost 4 bases, J lost 3 bases, and 16 bases lay in between. Here the CDR3 DNA reads TGTGCCAGCAGCACCACGGGGGGGGGCTCTAATGAAAAACTGTTTTTT. Translating gives CASSTTGGGSNEKLFF.

This clone was recorded only once. DNA of the CDR3: TGTGCCAGCTCACCGTCGGGTAACCAAGAGACCCAGTACTTC. Its translation is CASSPSGNQETQYF. The chain employs TRBV18 and TRBJ2-5; D remains ambiguous. V gave up 3 bases and J gave up 0 bases, with 8 bases separating them. This CDR3 region has 14 residues. From germline, CDR1 is KGHSH and CDR2 LQKENI. The variable domain in full, with the rest retrieved from reference TRBV18 and TRBJ2-5, is NAGVMQNPRHLVRRRGQEARLRCSPMKGHSHVYWYRQLPEEGLKFMVYLQKENIIDESGMPKERFSAEFPKEGPSILRIQQVVRGDSAAYFCASSPSGNQETQYFGPGTRLLVL.

V and J are TRBV11-3 and TRBJ2-3; D is unclear. Germline V gene lookup returns CDR1 SGHNT and CDR2 YENEEA. Trimming left V 3 bases short and J 5 bases short, with 9 bases between. The CDR3 sequence is 13 residues long. This CDR3 reads CASSLRFGDTQYF. The CDR3 coding sequence is TGTGCCAGCAGCTTGAGGTTTGGAGATACGCAGTATTTT.

This chain joins TRBV7-2 and TRBJ1-6; no clear D gene. CDR3 length equals 14 residues. Deletions cut 3 bases from V and 6 bases from J, with 9 bases between. From germline, CDR1 is SGHTA and CDR2 FQGNSA. The CDR3 coding sequence is TGTGCCAGCAGCTTGGGAGGAGGTAATTCACCCCTCCACTTT. It encodes CASSLGGGNSPLHF.

V is TRBV3-1 (or the pseudogene TRBV3-2) and J is TRBJ1-1; possible D gene TRBD1, 5 bases. Per germline, CDR1 LGHDT and CDR2 YNNKEL (reference sequence). V dropped 4 bases and J dropped 2 bases, with 14 bases sitting between them. CDR3 length: 15 amino acids. The CDR3 sequence: CASSLGTGFNTEAFF. The CDR3 nucleotides are TGTGCCAGCAGCCTTGGGACTGGGTTCAACACTGAAGCTTTCTTT.

This clone showed up just once. The chain combines TRBV28 with TRBJ1-2; 7 positions agree with TRBD1. Germline V gives CDR1 MDHEN, CDR2 SYDVKM. J lost 5 bases, V lost 3 bases, and 12 bases had no gene match. There are 16 residues in the CDR3. CDR3 in amino acids: CASSFIQGEPLYGYTF. In nucleotides, the CDR3 is TGTGCCAGCAGTTTTATCCAGGGGGAGCCCTTGTATGGCTACACCTTC.

The chain carries TRBV9 and TRBJ1-2; 8 positions agree with TRBD1. J gave up 7 bases and V 4 bases, and 6 bases lay outside the gene matches. The CDR3 runs to 13 residues. The germline V gene has CDR1 SGDLS and CDR2 YYNGEE. The CDR3 coding sequence is TGTGCCAGCAGCTTGGACAGGGCCGGTGGCTACACCTTC. Translating gives CASSLDRAGGYTF.

The J gene is TRBJ2-7, the V gene TRBV27, with D possibly being TRBD1 (5 bases). This CDR3 is 13 amino acids long. Deletions cut 2 bases from V and 6 bases from J, with 11 bases between. The germline gives CDR1 MNHEY, CDR2 SMNVEV (reference sequence). The CDR3 DNA sequence: TGTGCCAGCAGTTTACAGGGTCGAGGCGAGCAGTACTTC. Residues: CASSLQGRGEQYF.

The rearrangement uses TRBV18 and TRBJ1-3; D unresolved. This CDR3 comprises 16 residues. Germline lookup yields CDR1 KGHSH and CDR2 LQKENI. With 5 bases removed from V and 4 bases from J, the gap between germline ends came to 18 bases. CDR3 nucleotides: TGTGCCAGCTCAGCATCTCAGGTCTCTCGCGGAAACACCATATATTTT. It codes for CASSASQVSRGNTIYF.

The chain recombines TRBV9 with TRBJ1-1, with D unclear. Trimming took off 4 bases at V and 0 bases at J, with 7 bases between the two ends. The CDR3 length is 13 residues. CDR1 is SGDLS, CDR2 YYNGEE, per germline. CDR3 sequence reads: CASSQALNTEAFF. In DNA, the CDR3 is TGTGCCAGCAGCCAGGCGCTGAACACTGAAGCTTTCTTT.

This chain joins TRBV4-1 and TRBJ2-7; possibly TRBD1 for D (6 bases). Germline CDR1 reads MGHRA; CDR2 reads YSYEKL. V lost 6 bases to trimming and J lost 7 bases, with 13 bases between them. This CDR3 is built from 12 residues. The CDR3 sequence: CASSHPGTEQYF. DNA for the CDR3: TGCGCCAGCAGTCATCCGGGGACAGAGCAGTACTTC.